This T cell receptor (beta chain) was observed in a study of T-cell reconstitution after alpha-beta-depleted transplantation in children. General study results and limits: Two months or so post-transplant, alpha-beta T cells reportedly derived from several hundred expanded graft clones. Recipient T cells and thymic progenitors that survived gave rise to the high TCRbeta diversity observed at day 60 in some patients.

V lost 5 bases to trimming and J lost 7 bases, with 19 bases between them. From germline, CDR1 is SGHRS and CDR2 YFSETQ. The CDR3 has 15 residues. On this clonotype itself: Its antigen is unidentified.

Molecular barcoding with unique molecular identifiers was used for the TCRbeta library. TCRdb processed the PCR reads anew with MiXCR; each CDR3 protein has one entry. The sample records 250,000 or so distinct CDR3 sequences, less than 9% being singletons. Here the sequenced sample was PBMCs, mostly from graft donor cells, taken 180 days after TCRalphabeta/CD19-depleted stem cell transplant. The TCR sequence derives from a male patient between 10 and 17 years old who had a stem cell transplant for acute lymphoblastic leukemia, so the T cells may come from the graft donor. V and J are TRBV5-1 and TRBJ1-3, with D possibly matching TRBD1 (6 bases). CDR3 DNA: TGCGCCAGCAGTACGACAGGAACTCTGGGGAACACCATATATTTT. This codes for CASSTTGTLGNTIYF. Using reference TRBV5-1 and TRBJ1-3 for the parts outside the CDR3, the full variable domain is KAGVTQTPRYLIKTRGQQVTLSCSPISGHRSVSWYQQTPGQGLQFLFEYFSETQRNKGNFPGRFSGRQFSNSRSEMNVSTLELGDSALYLCASSTTGTLGNTIYFGEGSWLTVV.